These 8 T cell receptor beta chains were sequenced from one sample in a study of memory CD4+ T cells and cytomegalovirus serostatus. Method: immunoSEQ multiplex PCR; TCRdb's copy keeps in-frame clones and lacks some. Found here are 50,000 or so clones, 60% to 80% of them singletons; the top ten hold about 1.1%. The sort gate was single viable CD3+CD4+CD8-CD45RO+ cells for memory CD4+ T cells. Sequences were obtained from memory CD4+ T cells from blood. Receptor source: an adult in good health and CMV-seropositive.

The rearrangement uses TRBV18 and TRBJ1-1; D not certain. Germline-derived CDR1 and CDR2 are KGHSH and LQKENI. Trimming removed 3 bases at V and 4 bases at J, with 3 bases between. The CDR3 length is 11 residues. The CDR3 loop is CASSPSTEAFF. The CDR3, as DNA: TGTGCCAGCTCACCTAGCACTGAAGCTTTCTTT.

This clone was counted between two and nine times. The V call is TRBV4-1, the J call TRBJ1-1; 7 bases fit TRBD1. V trimming: 4 bases; J trimming: 2 bases; junction bases outside the gene matches: 7. This CDR3 has 15 residues. Germline CDR1 MGHRA, CDR2 YSYEKL. CDR3 residues: CASSPGGEPNTEAFF. CDR3 nucleotide sequence: TGCGCCAGCAGCCCAGGGGGGGAACCCAACACTGAAGCTTTCTTT.

This clone has a handful of counts. V is TRBV18 and J is TRBJ2-1, with D hard to call. The CDR3 is 15 amino acids. The V and J ends lost 2 bases and 0 bases respectively, with 8 bases between them. CDR1 and CDR2 from the germline V gene are KGHSH and LQKENI. The CDR3 loop is CASSPRPNSYNEQFF. CDR3 DNA: TGTGCCAGCTCACCAAGGCCGAACTCCTACAATGAGCAGTTCTTC.

The chain has TRBV13 and TRBJ1-6; 9 positions match TRBD1. Germline V lookup: CDR1 PRHDT, CDR2 FYEKMQ (reference sequence). The length of the CDR3 is 16 residues. V lost 5 bases and J lost 4; bases outside the gene matches: 6. CDR3 nucleotides: TGTGCCAGCAGCCTCCAACAGGGGGCATATAATTCACCCCTCCACTTT. This translates into CASSLQQGAYNSPLHF.

The CDR3, as DNA: TGTGCCAGCAGCTTAGGCCCACCGACAGGGGCTAATGAAAAACTGTTTTTT. Translating gives CASSLGPPTGANEKLFF. The genes are TRBV7-2 and TRBJ1-4; 8 bases are shared with TRBD1. The CDR3 extends over 17 amino acids. The V and J ends lost 1 base and 3 bases, in that order; junction bases with no gene match: 7. Germline loops: CDR1 SGHTA, CDR2 FQGNSA. Looking up the rest from reference TRBV7-2 and TRBJ1-4 gives the full variable domain: GAGVSQSPSNKVTEKGKDVELRCDPISGHTALYWYRQSLGQGLEFLIYFQGNSAPDKSGLPSDRFSAERTGGSVSTLTIQRTQQEDSAVYLCASSLGPPTGANEKLFFGSGTQLSVL.

This clone was seen a handful of times. The chain uses TRBV9 and TRBJ2-5; D is unclear. V lost 0 bases, J lost 1 base, and 7 bases lay in between. CDR1 and CDR2 (germline): SGDLS, YYNGEE. The CDR3 contains 14 residues. CDR3 loop: CASSVGPIQETQYF. The CDR3, as DNA: TGTGCCAGCAGCGTAGGCCCCATCCAAGAGACCCAGTACTTC.

The CDR3 region is CASQRFWLSGNTIYF. CDR3 sequence (DNA): TGCGCCAGCCAACGTTTCTGGCTCTCTGGAAACACCATATATTTT. The chain links TRBV4-1 to TRBJ1-3; no clear D gene. Germline CDR1 is MGHRA and CDR2 is YSYEKL. V shed 8 bases and J shed 0 bases, with 14 bases lying between them. The CDR3 spans 15 residues.

The chain recombines TRBV6-5 with TRBJ2-5; D unresolved. The germline CDR1 and CDR2 sequences are MNHEY and SVGAGI. Between the trimmed V and J ends, which lost 7 bases and 4 bases, there was a span of 19 bases. The CDR3 covers 15 residues. This CDR3 reads CASTKSWALRETQYF. The CDR3 DNA reads TGTGCCAGCACTAAGAGTTGGGCCTTAAGAGAGACCCAGTACTTC.